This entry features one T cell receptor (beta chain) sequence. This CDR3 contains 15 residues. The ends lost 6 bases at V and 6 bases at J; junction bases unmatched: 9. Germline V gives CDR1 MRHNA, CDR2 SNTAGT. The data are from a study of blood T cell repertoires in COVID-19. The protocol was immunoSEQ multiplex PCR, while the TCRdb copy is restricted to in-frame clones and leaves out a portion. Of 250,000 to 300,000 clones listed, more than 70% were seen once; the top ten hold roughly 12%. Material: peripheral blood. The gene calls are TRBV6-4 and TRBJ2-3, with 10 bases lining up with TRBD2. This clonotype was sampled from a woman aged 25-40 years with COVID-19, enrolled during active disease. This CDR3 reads CASSQDLAGADTQYF. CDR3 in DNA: TGTGCCAGCAGCCAGGACCTAGCGGGAGCGGATACGCAGTATTTT.